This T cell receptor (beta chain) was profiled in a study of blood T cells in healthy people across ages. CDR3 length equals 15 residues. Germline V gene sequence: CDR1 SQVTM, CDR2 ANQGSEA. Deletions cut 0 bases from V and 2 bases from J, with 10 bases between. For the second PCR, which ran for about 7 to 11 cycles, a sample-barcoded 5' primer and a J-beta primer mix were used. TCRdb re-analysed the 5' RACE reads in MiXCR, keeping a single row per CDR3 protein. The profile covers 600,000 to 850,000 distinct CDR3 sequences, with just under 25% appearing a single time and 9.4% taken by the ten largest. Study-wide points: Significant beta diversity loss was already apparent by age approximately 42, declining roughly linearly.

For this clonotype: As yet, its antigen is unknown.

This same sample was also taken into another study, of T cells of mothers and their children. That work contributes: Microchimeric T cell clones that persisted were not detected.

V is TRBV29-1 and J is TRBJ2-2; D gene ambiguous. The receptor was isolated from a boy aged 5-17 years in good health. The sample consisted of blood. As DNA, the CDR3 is TGCAGCGTTGAAGATAGGGCCAGTAACACCGGGGAGCTGTTTTTT. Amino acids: CSVEDRASNTGELFF.